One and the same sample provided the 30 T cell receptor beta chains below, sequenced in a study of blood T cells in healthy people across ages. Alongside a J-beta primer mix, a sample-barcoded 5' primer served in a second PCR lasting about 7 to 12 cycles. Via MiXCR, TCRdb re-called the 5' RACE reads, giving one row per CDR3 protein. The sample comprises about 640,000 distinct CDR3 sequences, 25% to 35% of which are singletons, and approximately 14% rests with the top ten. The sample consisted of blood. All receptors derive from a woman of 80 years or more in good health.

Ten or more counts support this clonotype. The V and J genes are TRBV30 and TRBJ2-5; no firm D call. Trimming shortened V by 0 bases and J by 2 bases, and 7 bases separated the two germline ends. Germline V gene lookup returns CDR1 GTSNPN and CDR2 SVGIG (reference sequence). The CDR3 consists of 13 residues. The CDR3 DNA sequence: TGTGCCTGGAGTGTCGCCAGGCAAGAGACCCAGTACTTC. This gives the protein CAWSVARQETQYF. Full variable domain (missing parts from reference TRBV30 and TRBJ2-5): SQTIHQWPATLVQPVGSPLSLECTVEGTSNPNLYWYRQAAGRGLQLLFYSVGIGQISSEVPQNLSASRPQDRQFILSSKKLLLSDSGFYLCAWSVARQETQYFGPGTRLLVL.

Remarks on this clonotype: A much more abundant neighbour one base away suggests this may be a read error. The CDR3 nucleotides are TGTGCCTGGAGTTCGGGGACGGGGGGATACGAGCAGTACTTC. This encodes CAWSSGTGGYEQYF. The chain carries TRBV30 and TRBJ2-7; TRBD2 matches at 7 bases. Per germline, CDR1 GTSNPN and CDR2 SVGIG (reference sequence). Germline trimming cut 2 bases from V and 4 bases from J; bases unmatched to any gene: 8. This CDR3 contains 14 residues.

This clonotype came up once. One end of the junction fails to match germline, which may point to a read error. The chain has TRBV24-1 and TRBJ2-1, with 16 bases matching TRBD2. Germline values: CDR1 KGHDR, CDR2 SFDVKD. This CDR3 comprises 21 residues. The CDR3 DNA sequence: TGTGCCACCAGTGGTTTCGCTGGGACTAGCGGGGGGGCCGACACCTACAATGAGCGGTTCTTC. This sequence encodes CATSGFAGTSGGADTYNERFF.

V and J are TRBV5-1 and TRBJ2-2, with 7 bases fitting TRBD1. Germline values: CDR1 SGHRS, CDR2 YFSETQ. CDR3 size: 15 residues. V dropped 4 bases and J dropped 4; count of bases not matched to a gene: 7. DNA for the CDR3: TGCGCCAGCAGCGGAACAGGGGAAGGCACCGGGGAGCTGTTTTTT. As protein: CASSGTGEGTGELFF.

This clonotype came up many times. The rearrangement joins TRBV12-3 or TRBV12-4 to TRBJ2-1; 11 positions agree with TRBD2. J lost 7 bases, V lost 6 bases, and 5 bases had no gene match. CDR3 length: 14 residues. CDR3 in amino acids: CASSYSGGANEQFF. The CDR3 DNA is TGTGCCAGCAGCTATAGCGGGGGGGCGAATGAGCAGTTCTTC.

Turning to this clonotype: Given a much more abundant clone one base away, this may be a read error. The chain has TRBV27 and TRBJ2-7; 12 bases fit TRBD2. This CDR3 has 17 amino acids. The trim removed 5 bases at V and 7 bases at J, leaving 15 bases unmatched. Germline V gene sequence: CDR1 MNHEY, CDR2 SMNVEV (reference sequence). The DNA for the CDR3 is TGTGCCAGCAGTCCCACAGACCTAGCGGGGGGGCCGAGTGAGCAGTACTTC. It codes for CASSPTDLAGGPSEQYF.

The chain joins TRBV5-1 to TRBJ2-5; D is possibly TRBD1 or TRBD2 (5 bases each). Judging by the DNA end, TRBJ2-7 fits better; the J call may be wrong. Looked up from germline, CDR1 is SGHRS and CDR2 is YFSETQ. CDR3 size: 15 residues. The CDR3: CASSLVEGKPYEQYF. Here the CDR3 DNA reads TGCGCCAGCAGCTTGGTCGAGGGGAAGCCCTACGAGCAGTACTTC.

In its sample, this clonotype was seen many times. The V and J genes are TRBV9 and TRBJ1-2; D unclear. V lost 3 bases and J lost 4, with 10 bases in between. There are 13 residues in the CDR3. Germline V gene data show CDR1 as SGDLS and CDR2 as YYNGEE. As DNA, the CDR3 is TGTGCCAGCAGCGGGGGTGACATCTATGGCTACACCTTC. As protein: CASSGGDIYGYTF.

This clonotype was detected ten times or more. CDR3 protein: CASSLDGTEAFF. CDR3 bases: TGTGCCAGCAGCTTGGACGGAACTGAAGCTTTCTTT. This chain joins TRBV7-2 and TRBJ1-1; D remains unclear. The germline gives CDR1 SGHTA, CDR2 FQGNSA. V was pared by 3 bases and J by 5 bases, with 7 bases between. The CDR3 runs to 12 residues.

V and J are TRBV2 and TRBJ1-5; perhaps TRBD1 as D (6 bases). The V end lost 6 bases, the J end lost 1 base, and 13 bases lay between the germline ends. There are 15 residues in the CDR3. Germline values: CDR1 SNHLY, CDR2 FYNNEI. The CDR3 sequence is CASRQGWVSNQPQHF. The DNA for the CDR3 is TGTGCCAGCAGACAGGGATGGGTGAGCAATCAGCCCCAGCATTTT.

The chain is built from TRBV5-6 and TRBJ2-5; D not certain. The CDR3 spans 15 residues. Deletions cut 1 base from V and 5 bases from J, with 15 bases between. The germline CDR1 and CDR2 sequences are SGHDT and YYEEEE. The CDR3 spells CASSLKFDVLETQYF. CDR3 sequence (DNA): TGTGCCAGCAGCTTGAAATTCGATGTTTTGGAGACCCAGTACTTC. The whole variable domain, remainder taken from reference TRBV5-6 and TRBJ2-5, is DAGVTQSPTHLIKTRGQQVTLRCSPKSGHDTVSWYQQALGQGPQFIFQYYEEEERQRGNFPDRFSGHQFPNYSSELNVNALLLGDSALYLCASSLKFDVLETQYFGPGTRLLVL.

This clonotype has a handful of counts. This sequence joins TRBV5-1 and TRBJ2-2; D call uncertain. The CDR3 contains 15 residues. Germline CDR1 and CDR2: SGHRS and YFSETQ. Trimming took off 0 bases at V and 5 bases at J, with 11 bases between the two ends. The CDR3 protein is CASSLAVASTGELFF. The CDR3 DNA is TGCGCCAGCAGCTTGGCCGTAGCTTCTACCGGGGAGCTGTTTTTT.

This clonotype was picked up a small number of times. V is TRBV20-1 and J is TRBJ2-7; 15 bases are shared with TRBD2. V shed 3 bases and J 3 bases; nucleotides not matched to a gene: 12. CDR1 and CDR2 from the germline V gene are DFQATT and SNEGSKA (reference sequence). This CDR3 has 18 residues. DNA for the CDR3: TGCAGTGCTAGCCCAATCCCGGGACTAGCGGGGGGATGCTACGAGCAGTACTTC. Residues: CSASPIPGLAGGCYEQYF.

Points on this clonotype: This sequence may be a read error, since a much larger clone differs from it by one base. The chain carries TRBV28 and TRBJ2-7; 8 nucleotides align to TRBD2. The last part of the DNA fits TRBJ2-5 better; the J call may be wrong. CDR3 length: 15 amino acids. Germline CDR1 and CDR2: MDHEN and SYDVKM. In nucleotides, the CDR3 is TGTGCCAGCAGTGCCGAGACTAGCGAGGGAGAGACCCAGTACTTC. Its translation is CASSAETSEGETQYF.

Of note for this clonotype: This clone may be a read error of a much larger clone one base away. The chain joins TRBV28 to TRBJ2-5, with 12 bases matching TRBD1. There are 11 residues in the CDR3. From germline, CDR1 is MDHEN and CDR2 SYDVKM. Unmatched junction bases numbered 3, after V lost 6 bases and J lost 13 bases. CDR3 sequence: CASRGTGGAYF. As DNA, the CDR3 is TGTGCCAGCAGGGGGACAGGGGGCGCGTACTTC.

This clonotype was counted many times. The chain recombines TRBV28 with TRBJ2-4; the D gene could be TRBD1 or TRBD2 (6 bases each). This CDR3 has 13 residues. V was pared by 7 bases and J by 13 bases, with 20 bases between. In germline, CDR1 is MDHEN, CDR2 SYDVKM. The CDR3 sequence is CASTTQEGHKQYF. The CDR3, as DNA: TGTGCCAGCACTACGCAGGAGGGACATAAGCAGTACTTC.

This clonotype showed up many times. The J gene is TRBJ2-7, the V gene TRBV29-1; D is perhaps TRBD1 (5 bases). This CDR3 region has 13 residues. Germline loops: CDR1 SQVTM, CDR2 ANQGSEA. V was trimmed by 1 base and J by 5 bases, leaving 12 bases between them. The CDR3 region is CSVEGRGSHEQYF. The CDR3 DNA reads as TGCAGCGTTGAAGGTAGGGGAAGCCACGAGCAGTACTTC.

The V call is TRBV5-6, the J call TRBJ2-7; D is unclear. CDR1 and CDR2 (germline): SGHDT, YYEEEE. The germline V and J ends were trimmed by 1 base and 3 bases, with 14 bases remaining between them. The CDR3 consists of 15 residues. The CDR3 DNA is TGTGCCAGCAGCTTGCTCCAGGCCCTCGGCTACGAGCAGTACTTC. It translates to CASSLLQALGYEQYF. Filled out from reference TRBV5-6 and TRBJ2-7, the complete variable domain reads DAGVTQSPTHLIKTRGQQVTLRCSPKSGHDTVSWYQQALGQGPQFIFQYYEEEERQRGNFPDRFSGHQFPNYSSELNVNALLLGDSALYLCASSLLQALGYEQYFGPGTRLTVT.

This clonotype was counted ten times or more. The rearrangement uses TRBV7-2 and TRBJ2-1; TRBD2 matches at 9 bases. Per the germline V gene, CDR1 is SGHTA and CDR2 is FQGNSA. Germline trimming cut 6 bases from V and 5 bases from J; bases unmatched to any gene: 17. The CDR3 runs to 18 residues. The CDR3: CASSYRSRGGAGHNEQFF. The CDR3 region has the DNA TGTGCCAGCAGTTATAGATCTCGCGGGGGGGCGGGGCACAATGAGCAGTTCTTC.

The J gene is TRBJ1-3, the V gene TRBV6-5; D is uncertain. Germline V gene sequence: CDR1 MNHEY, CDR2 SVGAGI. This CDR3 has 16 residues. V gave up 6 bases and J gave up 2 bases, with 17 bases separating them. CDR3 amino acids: CASSLGFYGAGNTIYF. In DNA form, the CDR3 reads TGTGCCAGCAGCCTCGGGTTTTATGGCGCTGGAAACACCATATATTTT.

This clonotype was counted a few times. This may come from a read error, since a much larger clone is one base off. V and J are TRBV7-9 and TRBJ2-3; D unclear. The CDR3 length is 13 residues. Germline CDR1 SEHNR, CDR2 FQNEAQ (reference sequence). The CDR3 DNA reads TGTGTCAGCAGCTTTGGGGTCACAGATACGCAGTATTTT. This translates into CVSSFGVTDTQYF.

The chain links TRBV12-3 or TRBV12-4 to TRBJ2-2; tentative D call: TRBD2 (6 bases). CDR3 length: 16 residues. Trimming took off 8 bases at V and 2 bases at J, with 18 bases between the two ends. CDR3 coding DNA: TGTGCCAGCCTGCAGGGTGGAGGGGCCAACACCGGGGAGCTGTTTTTT. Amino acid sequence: CASLQGGGANTGELFF.

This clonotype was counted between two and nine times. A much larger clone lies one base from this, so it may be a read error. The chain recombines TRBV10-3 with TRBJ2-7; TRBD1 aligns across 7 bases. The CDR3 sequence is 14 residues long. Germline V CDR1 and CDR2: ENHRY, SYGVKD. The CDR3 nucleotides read TGTGCCTTCAGTCCGGGACAGATACCCTACGAGCAGTACTTC. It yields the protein CAFSPGQIPYEQYF.

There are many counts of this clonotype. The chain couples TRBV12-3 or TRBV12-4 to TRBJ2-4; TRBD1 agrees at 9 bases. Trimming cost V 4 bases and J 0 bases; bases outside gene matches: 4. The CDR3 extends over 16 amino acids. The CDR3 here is CASSSRTGEAKNIQYF. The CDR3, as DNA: TGTGCCAGCAGTTCCCGGACAGGGGAAGCCAAAAACATTCAGTACTTC.

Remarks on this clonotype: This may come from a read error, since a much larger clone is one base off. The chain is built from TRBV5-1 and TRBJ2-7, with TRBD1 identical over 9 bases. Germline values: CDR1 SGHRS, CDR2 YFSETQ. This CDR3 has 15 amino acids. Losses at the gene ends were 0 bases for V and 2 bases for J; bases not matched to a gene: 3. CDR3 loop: CASSLGDRVPYEQYF. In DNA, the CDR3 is TGCGCCAGCAGCTTGGGGGACAGGGTCCCCTACGAGCAGTACTTC.

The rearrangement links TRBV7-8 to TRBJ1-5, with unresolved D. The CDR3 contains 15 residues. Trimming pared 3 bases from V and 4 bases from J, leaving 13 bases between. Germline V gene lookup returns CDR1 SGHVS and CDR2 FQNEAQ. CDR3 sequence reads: CASSFAGSRNQPQHF. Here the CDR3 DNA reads TGTGCCAGCAGCTTTGCTGGGAGCAGAAATCAGCCCCAGCATTTT.

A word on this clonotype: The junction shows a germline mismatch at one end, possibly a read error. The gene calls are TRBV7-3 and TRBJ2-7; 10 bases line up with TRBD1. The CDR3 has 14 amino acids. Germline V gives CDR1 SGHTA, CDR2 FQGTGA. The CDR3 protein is CTSSLGQGAYEQYF. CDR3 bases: TGTACCAGCAGCTTAGGACAGGGGGCCTACGAGCAGTACTTC.

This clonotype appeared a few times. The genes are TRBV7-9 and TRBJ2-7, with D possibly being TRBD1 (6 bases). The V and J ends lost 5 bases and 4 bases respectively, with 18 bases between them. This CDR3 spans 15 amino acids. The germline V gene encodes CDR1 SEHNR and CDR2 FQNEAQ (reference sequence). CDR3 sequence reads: CASSHTDRQGYEQYF. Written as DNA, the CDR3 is TGTGCCAGCAGCCACACCGACCGCCAGGGGTACGAGCAGTACTTC.

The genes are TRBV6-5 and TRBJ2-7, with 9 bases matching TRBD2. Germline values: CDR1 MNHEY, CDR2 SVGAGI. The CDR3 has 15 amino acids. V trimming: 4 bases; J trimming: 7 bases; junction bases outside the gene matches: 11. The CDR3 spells CASSSWRGGMKEQYF. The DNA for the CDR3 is TGTGCCAGCAGTTCCTGGCGGGGGGGAATGAAAGAGCAGTACTTC.

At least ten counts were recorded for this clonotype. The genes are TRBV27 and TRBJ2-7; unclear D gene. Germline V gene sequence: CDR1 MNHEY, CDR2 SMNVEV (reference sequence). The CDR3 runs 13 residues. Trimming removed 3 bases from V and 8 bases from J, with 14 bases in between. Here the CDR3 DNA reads TGTGCCAGCAGTTTGGGCAGGTTCATGAAGCAGTACTTC. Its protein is CASSLGRFMKQYF.